These 22 T cell receptor beta chains share one sample of origin, sequenced in a study of control samples from healthy donors and cancer patients. Clones were read by immunoSEQ multiplex PCR, and TCRdb kept only the in-frame ones, dropping some. The data contain about 100,000 clones, less than 90% of them singletons. The sample comprised blood. The receptors were sampled from a woman between 50 and 59 years old in good health.

The chain combines TRBV11-3 with TRBJ2-1; D is uncertain. Looked up from germline, CDR1 is SGHNT and CDR2 is YENEEA. V was trimmed by 5 bases and J by 14 bases, leaving 16 bases between them. CDR3 length: 12 amino acids. CDR3: CASSDGRLEKFF. CDR3 coding DNA: TGTGCCAGCAGCGATGGTAGGCTAGAGAAGTTCTTC.

This clone appeared a few times. The CDR3 DNA sequence: TGTGCCAGCAGTTTTCTGGGGGTAAACATTCAGTACTTC. Amino acid sequence: CASSFLGVNIQYF. The chain couples TRBV12-3 or TRBV12-4 to TRBJ2-4; D could derive from TRBD1 or TRBD2 (5 bases each). The CDR3 covers 13 residues. V shed 3 bases and J shed 6 bases, with 9 bases lying between them.

V and J are TRBV19 and TRBJ1-5, with D unresolved. V was cut by 2 bases and J by 2 bases, with 10 bases left in between. Germline V gene lookup returns CDR1 LNHDA and CDR2 SQIVND (reference sequence). The CDR3 sequence is 15 residues long. CDR3 amino acids: CASSIMGSGNQPQHF. The CDR3 coding sequence is TGTGCCAGTAGTATAATGGGTTCGGGCAATCAGCCCCAGCATTTT.

The rearrangement links TRBV27 to TRBJ2-7; maybe TRBD2 (6 bases). V dropped 6 bases and J dropped 3 bases, with 15 bases sitting between them. The CDR3 contains 14 residues. Germline CDR1 reads MNHEY; CDR2 reads SMNVEV (reference sequence). The CDR3 protein is CASRRTGASYEQYV. The DNA for the CDR3 is TGTGCCAGCAGGCGGACGGGAGCTAGCTACGAGCAGTACGTC.

This chain uses TRBV29-1 with TRBJ2-7; TRBD1 agrees at 8 bases. The CDR3 is 14 amino acids. Germline V lookup: CDR1 SQVTM, CDR2 ANQGSEA. V lost 0 bases and J lost 0; bases outside the gene matches: 1. For the CDR3, the DNA is TGCAGCGTTGAAGACGACAGGGGCTCCTACGAGCAGTACTTC. Amino acids: CSVEDDRGSYEQYF.

The chain employs TRBV13 and TRBJ1-1, with D tentatively TRBD1 (5 bases). V was cut by 8 bases and J by 1 base, with 14 bases left in between. Germline V lookup: CDR1 PRHDT, CDR2 FYEKMQ (reference sequence). The CDR3 spans 14 residues. The CDR3 loop is CASQAMGGNTEAFF. CDR3 DNA: TGTGCCAGCCAAGCGATGGGGGGGAACACTGAAGCTTTCTTT.

CDR3 coding DNA: TGTGCCAGCAGTCAGGGCCAGCCCCAGCATTTT. Its translation: CASSQGQPQHF. The chain carries TRBV6-2 or TRBV6-3 and TRBJ1-5; a possible D gene is TRBD1 (5 bases). CDR1 is MNHEY, CDR2 SVGEGT, per germline. The germline V and J ends were trimmed by 5 bases and 7 bases, with 6 bases remaining between them. The CDR3 length is 11 residues.

The chain uses TRBV2 and TRBJ2-5; no clear D. V dropped 7 bases and J dropped 5 bases, with 14 bases sitting between them. This CDR3 comprises 13 residues. The V gene's germline CDR1 is SNHLY and CDR2 FYNNEI. This CDR3 reads CASTRQFEETQYF. In DNA, the CDR3 is TGTGCCAGCACCCGACAATTTGAGGAGACCCAGTACTTC.

The chain recombines TRBV27 with TRBJ2-3; 8 bases match TRBD2. The junction had 9 bases not matched to a gene; V was cut back by 3 bases and J by 1 base. Germline V lookup: CDR1 MNHEY, CDR2 SMNVEV (reference sequence). The CDR3 has 17 residues. CDR3 residues: CASSFRELSGGTDTQYF. For the CDR3, the DNA is TGTGCCAGCAGTTTTAGGGAACTTAGCGGGGGCACAGATACGCAGTATTTT.

The chain carries TRBV5-8 and TRBJ2-7; D is uncertain. V shed 3 bases and J shed 4 bases, with 11 bases lying between them. Germline loops: CDR1 SGHTS, CDR2 YDEGEE. The CDR3 sequence is 13 residues long. CDR3 sequence reads: CASSYLTLYEQYV. Written as DNA, the CDR3 is TGTGCCAGCAGCTACCTCACCTTGTACGAGCAGTACGTC.

This clone was counted between two and nine times. V usage is TRBV6-5 and J usage is TRBJ1-1; tentatively, D is TRBD1 (5 bases). The length of the CDR3 is 14 residues. Germline V gives CDR1 MNHEY, CDR2 SVGAGI. V was trimmed by 6 bases and J by 0 bases, leaving 11 bases between them. CDR3 residues: CASRYRDLNTEAFF. CDR3 nucleotides: TGTGCCAGCAGGTACCGGGACCTGAACACTGAAGCTTTCTTT.

The chain employs TRBV3-1 (or the pseudogene TRBV3-2) and TRBJ2-7; the D call may be TRBD1 or TRBD2 (5 bases each). CDR3 length equals 15 residues. Germline CDR1 and CDR2: LGHDT and YNNKEL (reference sequence). V lost 3 bases, J lost 4 bases, and 16 bases lay in between. The CDR3 reads CASSQAPGRQYEQYV. The CDR3, as DNA: TGTGCCAGCAGCCAGGCACCGGGACGGCAATACGAGCAGTACGTC.

In this sample, this clone turned up once. The chain has TRBV27 and TRBJ2-7, with D unresolved. Deletions cut 5 bases from V and 0 bases from J, with 14 bases between. Germline V gene sequence: CDR1 MNHEY, CDR2 SMNVEV (reference sequence). The CDR3 is 15 residues long. CDR3 region: CASSPDSGSSYEQYF. CDR3 coding DNA: TGTGCCAGCAGTCCAGACTCGGGCAGCTCCTACGAGCAGTACTTC.

This chain links TRBV7-9 with TRBJ2-1; D call uncertain. Germline CDR1 SEHNR, CDR2 FQNEAQ (reference sequence). The CDR3 is 10 residues long. The V end lost 6 bases, the J end lost 7 bases, and 4 bases lay between the germline ends. The CDR3 sequence is CASSVNEQFF. The CDR3 DNA is TGTGCCAGCAGTGTGAATGAGCAGTTCTTC.

This chain joins TRBV5-4 and TRBJ2-3; D gene uncertain. CDR3 length: 13 residues. Germline CDR1 SGHNT, CDR2 YYREEE (reference sequence). Deletions cut 3 bases from V and 5 bases from J, with 10 bases between. CDR3 in amino acids: CASSSTPGDTQYF. CDR3 in DNA: TGTGCCAGCAGCTCTACCCCGGGAGATACGCAGTATTTT.

This sequence joins TRBV5-6 and TRBJ2-1, with a tentative D call TRBD1 (6 bases). Trimming shortened V by 4 bases and J by 10 bases, and 12 bases separated the two germline ends. CDR1 and CDR2 from the germline V gene are SGHDT and YYEEEE. This CDR3 contains 12 residues. CDR3 sequence: CASSLTRGEQFF. CDR3 coding DNA: TGTGCCAGCAGCCTTACCAGGGGAGAGCAGTTCTTC.

The chain joins TRBV6-5 to TRBJ2-1; 13 positions match TRBD2. Germline CDR1 reads MNHEY; CDR2 reads SVGAGI. V trimming: 2 bases; J trimming: 9 bases; junction bases outside the gene matches: 7. CDR3 size: 16 residues. The CDR3 DNA reads as TGTGCCAGCAGTTACGGCACTAGCGGGGGGGCAGGTGAGCAGTTCTTC. This encodes CASSYGTSGGAGEQFF.

For this clone: Germline is not matched at one junction end, which may reflect a read error. The rearrangement joins TRBV7-6 to TRBJ1-4; D is ambiguous. This CDR3 is built from 15 residues. The V gene's germline CDR1 is SGHVS and CDR2 FNYEAQ. CDR3 in DNA: TGTGCCAGCAGCTTAGGAGGGTGGACTATTGAAAAACTGTTTTTT. Its protein is CASSLGGWTIEKLFF.

This chain joins TRBV5-6 and TRBJ1-5, with D possibly matching TRBD1 (5 bases). Between the trimmed V and J ends, which lost 0 bases and 0 bases, there was a span of 10 bases. From germline, CDR1 is SGHDT and CDR2 YYEEEE. This CDR3 contains 16 residues. CDR3: CASSLGGTYSNQPQHF. CDR3 nucleotide sequence: TGTGCCAGCAGCTTGGGGGGGACCTATAGCAATCAGCCCCAGCATTTT. Drawing the rest from reference TRBV5-6 and TRBJ1-5, the complete variable domain is DAGVTQSPTHLIKTRGQQVTLRCSPKSGHDTVSWYQQALGQGPQFIFQYYEEEERQRGNFPDRFSGHQFPNYSSELNVNALLLGDSALYLCASSLGGTYSNQPQHFGDGTRLSIL.

The V call is TRBV5-3, the J call TRBJ1-1; no firm D call. TRBV5-3 is labeled an ORF, and its function is uncertain. The CDR3 length is 14 residues. The V end lost 2 bases, the J end lost 0 bases, and 8 bases lay between the germline ends. CDR3 in DNA: TGTGCCAGAAGCTTTTTACACATGAACACTGAAGCTTTCTTT. Its translation: CARSFLHMNTEAFF.

The V call is TRBV7-2, the J call TRBJ1-1, with D hard to call. This CDR3 comprises 15 residues. Trimming removed 1 base from V and 2 bases from J, with 11 bases in between. Germline CDR1 reads SGHTA; CDR2 reads FQGNSA. The CDR3 reads CASSLGWSLNTEAFF. DNA for the CDR3: TGTGCCAGCAGCTTAGGATGGTCTCTCAACACTGAAGCTTTCTTT.

The chain has TRBV24-1 and TRBJ2-1; tentatively, D is TRBD1 or TRBD2 (5 bases each). The germline V gene encodes CDR1 KGHDR and CDR2 SFDVKD. The CDR3 sequence is 13 residues long. V lost 9 bases and J 6 bases, leaving 14 bases between the germline ends. The CDR3 loop is CATGPGQRNEQFF. The CDR3 nucleotides read TGTGCCACCGGACCGGGGCAGCGCAATGAGCAGTTCTTC.